These T cell receptor beta chains were read from a single sample in a study of CD8+CD57+ T cells in acquired aplastic anemia. TCRdb redid the calling of the reads with MiXCR, one entry per CDR3 protein. This table holds approximately 270,000 distinct CDR3 sequences, approximately 55% found once. Sequencing was carried out using sorted CD4+, CD8+, or CD8+CD57+ T cells (not recorded which) from PBMCs. The receptors originated from a human donor with severe aplastic anemia or a healthy control (not recorded which). Each CDR3 is given with its conserved first and last residue. D genes are given only for firm matches. Some rows have no size entry. The others give once, few or many, or a class for an expanded clone.

CDR3 protein,CDR3 DNA,clone size,V gene,D gene,J gene
CATSPRDRGTDTQYF,TGTGCCACCAGCCCCCGGGACAGGGGAACAGATACGCAGTATTTT,NA,TRBV24-1,TRBD1,TRBJ2-3
CSARSGERGWETQYF,TGCAGTGCTAGAAGTGGGGAAAGGGGATGGGAGACCCAGTACTTC,NA,TRBV20-1,NA,TRBJ2-5
CASSAHQSGGPYEQYF,TGTGCCAGCAGCGCTCACCAGTCGGGGGGGCCCTACGAGCAGTACTTC,few,TRBV7-2,TRBD2,TRBJ2-7
CSVGRDYNEQFF,TGCAGTGTGGGGCGGGACTACAATGAGCAGTTCTTC,many,TRBV20-1,NA,TRBJ2-1
CASSLEGSYEQYF,TGCGCCAGCAGCTTAGAGGGGTCCTACGAGCAGTACTTC,many,TRBV5-1,NA,TRBJ2-7
CASSLLGGGTEAFF,TGTGCCAGCAGCTTACTGGGTGGGGGCACTGAAGCTTTCTTT,many,TRBV7-2,NA,TRBJ1-1
CSVVPAAGLDTEAFF,TGCAGCGTTGTTCCAGCAGCGGGTTTAGACACTGAAGCTTTCTTT,NA,TRBV29-1,NA,TRBJ1-1
CASSLRAGGQQPQHF,TGTGCCAGCAGCCTAAGAGCAGGGGGCCAACAGCCCCAGCATTTT,many,TRBV7-2,TRBD1,TRBJ1-5
CASSLILAGGPSEQYF,TGTGCCAGCAGCTTAATACTAGCGGGAGGGCCTTCCGAGCAGTACTTC,NA,TRBV7-3,TRBD2,TRBJ2-7
CASSEGWELFF,TGCGCCAGCAGTGAGGGATGGGAGCTGTTTTTT,NA,TRBV10-2,NA,TRBJ2-2
CSAGRTGGTYEQYF,TGCAGTGCTGGACGGACAGGGGGAACCTACGAGCAGTACTTC,few,TRBV20-1,TRBD1,TRBJ2-7
CASSPGLTSSGDTIYF,TGTGCCAGCAGTCCCGGGTTAACGAGCTCTGGAGACACCATATATTTT,few,TRBV6-5,NA,TRBJ1-3
CAISERRGSGQETQYF,TGTGCCATCAGTGAAAGGCGGGGGTCCGGCCAAGAGACCCAGTACTTC,many,TRBV10-3,TRBD2,TRBJ2-5
CASSLGGDRSRVNYGYTF,TGTGCCAGCTCACTGGGGGGGGACAGGAGCCGGGTCAACTATGGCTACACCTTC,NA,TRBV18,TRBD1,TRBJ1-2
CARLPDTGELFF,TGTGCCAGACTCCCTGACACCGGGGAGCTGTTTTTT,NA,TRBV14,NA,TRBJ2-2
CASSLGSRELFF,TGTGCCAGCAGCCTAGGGAGCAGGGAGCTGTTTTTT,NA,TRBV7-8,NA,TRBJ2-2
CASSFQGSHYEQYF,TGTGCCAGCAGCTTTCAGGGGAGTCACTACGAGCAGTACTTC,NA,TRBV7-9,NA,TRBJ2-7
CSVTRWVGVNQPQHF,TGCAGTGTTACGAGGTGGGTGGGAGTCAATCAGCCCCAGCATTTT,once,TRBV20-1,NA,TRBJ1-5
CASSLGRRLAGRYGYTF,TGTGCCAGCAGCTTAGGTCGTCGACTAGCGGGGAGGTATGGCTACACCTTC,NA,TRBV7-2,NA,TRBJ1-2
CASSLREGPGNTIYF,TGTGCCAGTAGCCTCCGTGAGGGTCCTGGAAACACCATATATTTT,many,TRBV19,NA,TRBJ1-3
CASRPGTATYEQYF,TGCGCCAGCAGGCCAGGGACAGCAACCTACGAGCAGTACTTC,few,TRBV5-1,TRBD1,TRBJ2-7
CASLGHLSTDTQYF,TGTGCCAGCTTGGGACATTTGAGCACAGATACGCAGTATTTT,NA,TRBV19,NA,TRBJ2-3
CRATGGMNTEAFF,TGCAGGGCAACAGGGGGTATGAACACTGAAGCTTTCTTT,many,TRBV20-1,TRBD1,TRBJ1-1
CASRHRTPQDQPQHF,TGTGCCAGTAGACACCGGACACCCCAAGATCAGCCCCAGCATTTT,NA,TRBV19,NA,TRBJ1-5
CASSAASPTYNEQFF,TGTGCCAGCAGTGCGGCTAGCCCGACCTACAATGAGCAGTTCTTC,NA,TRBV2,NA,TRBJ2-1
CASSQWGGLKYF,TGTGCCAGCAGCCAATGGGGGGGGCTAAAGTACTTC,many,TRBV14,NA,TRBJ2-7
CASSFTGPGSPLHF,TGCGCCAGCAGCTTTACAGGCCCGGGGTCACCCCTCCACTTT,NA,TRBV5-1,NA,TRBJ1-6
CASSSHSPENKQFF,TGTGCCAGCAGCTCGCACTCTCCGGAGAATAAGCAGTTCTTC,NA,TRBV7-9,NA,TRBJ2-1
CASSLARWRGDIRADGYTF,TGTGCCAGCAGCTTAGCAAGGTGGAGGGGGGATATACGAGCGGATGGCTACACCTTC,NA,TRBV7-8,NA,TRBJ1-2
CSVEDGGKNYGYTF,TGCAGCGTTGAGGACGGGGGGAAGAACTATGGCTACACCTTC,NA,TRBV29-1,NA,TRBJ1-2
CASSLADSYEQYF,TGTGCCAGCAGCTTAGCAGACAGCTACGAGCAGTACTTC,NA,TRBV7-2,NA,TRBJ2-7
CASSQRTGRNTEAFF,TGTGCCAGCAGCCAAAGGACAGGGCGAAACACTGAAGCTTTCTTT,NA,TRBV14,TRBD1,TRBJ1-1
CASSLVVETQHF,TGTGCCAGCAGCTTAGTCGTTGAGACCCAGCATTTT,NA,TRBV7-2,NA,TRBJ1-5
CASSGAGMNTEAFF,TGCGCCAGCAGCGGGGCAGGGATGAACACTGAAGCTTTCTTT,once,TRBV5-1,NA,TRBJ1-1
CAISETPTVNTEAFF,TGTGCCATCAGTGAGACCCCGACAGTTAACACTGAAGCTTTCTTT,NA,TRBV10-3,NA,TRBJ1-1
CASSSLGLAGGPSDEQFF,TGTGCCAGCAGCTCGTTAGGACTAGCGGGGGGCCCTTCGGATGAGCAGTTCTTC,NA,TRBV7-2,TRBD2,TRBJ2-1
CSAFRDGSPGAFF,TGCAGTGCCTTTCGCGACGGTTCCCCTGGAGCTTTCTTT,many,TRBV20-1,NA,TRBJ1-1
CASGLVSSTSGGPQKTQYF,TGTGCTAGTGGTTTGGTGTCGTCGACTAGCGGGGGGCCCCAAAAGACCCAGTACTTC,many,TRBV12-5,TRBD2,TRBJ2-5
CASSVATGGYEQYF,TGTGCCAGCAGCGTAGCTACGGGGGGGTACGAGCAGTACTTC,many,TRBV9,TRBD2,TRBJ2-7
CASSSGTRSDTQYF,TGCGCCAGCAGCTCCGGGACTAGATCCGATACGCAGTATTTT,few,TRBV5-1,TRBD2,TRBJ2-3
CATGDLLPHRQTETQYF,TGTGCCACCGGTGATTTACTCCCCCATCGGCAGACGGAGACCCAGTACTTC,NA,TRBV24-1,NA,TRBJ2-5
CASSLGRWDTQYF,TGCGCCAGCAGCTTGGGGAGGTGGGATACGCAGTATTTT,NA,TRBV5-1,NA,TRBJ2-3
CSARDTGGYEQYF,TGCAGTGCTAGAGATACAGGGGGGTACGAGCAGTACTTC,NA,TRBV20-1,TRBD1,TRBJ2-7
CASTGTGANMNTEAFF,TGTGCCAGTACCGGGACAGGGGCCAACATGAACACTGAAGCTTTCTTT,NA,TRBV19,TRBD1,TRBJ1-1
CASSRLAGVTIDTQYF,TGTGCCAGCAGTCGACTAGCGGGGGTGACAATAGATACGCAGTATTTT,NA,TRBV6-5,TRBD2,TRBJ2-3
CSVESQGFGYTF,TGCAGCGTTGAGTCACAGGGGTTTGGCTACACCTTC,NA,TRBV29-1,TRBD1,TRBJ1-2
CATSTGYYEQYF,TGTGCCACCAGCACTGGCTACTACGAGCAGTACTTC,NA,TRBV15,NA,TRBJ2-7
CASRSDMNTEAFF,TGTGCCAGCAGATCGGATATGAACACTGAAGCTTTCTTT,many,TRBV7-3,NA,TRBJ1-1
CAISESGEADTQYF,TGTGCCATCAGTGAGTCCGGGGAGGCAGATACGCAGTATTTC,NA,TRBV10-3,NA,TRBJ2-3
CASSFSGTVNNEKLFF,TGTGCCAGCAGCTTCTCCGGGACAGTGAATAATGAAAAACTGTTTTTT,few,TRBV9,TRBD1,TRBJ1-4
CASSQDWTGGTDTQYF,TGCGCCAGCAGCCAAGACTGGACAGGCGGCACAGATACGCAGTATTTT,NA,TRBV29-1,TRBD1,TRBJ2-3
CASSLNRGYQETQYF,TGTGCCAGCAGTTTAAACAGGGGATACCAAGAGACCCAGTACTTC,NA,TRBV12-3/TRBV12-4,TRBD1,TRBJ2-5
CASSRPTSAGSSYEQYF,TGTGCCAGCAGCCGTCCCACCTCAGCGGGGAGCTCCTACGAGCAGTACTTC,NA,TRBV7-8,TRBD2,TRBJ2-7
CASSRQGASNQPQHF,TGTGCCAGCAGCCGACAGGGGGCGAGCAATCAGCCCCAGCATTTT,few,TRBV2,TRBD1,TRBJ1-5
CASSLLGSGVNGYTF,TGTGCCAGCAGCTTGTTAGGGTCCGGAGTAAATGGCTACACCTTC,NA,TRBV7-2,NA,TRBJ1-2
CASSHSLTEGGYGYTF,TGTGCCAGCAGCCACTCTCTTACGGAGGGAGGGTATGGCTACACCTTC,NA,TRBV3-1,NA,TRBJ1-2
CASSLGPSHGLEGWEKLFF,TGTGCCAGCAGCTTAGGCCCAAGTCATGGTTTAGAGGGTTGGGAAAAACTGTTTTTT,NA,TRBV13,NA,TRBJ1-4
CASGHGTGQETQYF,TGTGCTAGTGGCCACGGGACAGGGCAAGAGACCCAGTACTTC,many,TRBV12-5,TRBD1,TRBJ2-5